The rows below give T cell receptor beta chains drawn from one sample of a study of CD8+CD57+ T cells in acquired aplastic anemia. Via MiXCR, TCRdb re-called the reads, giving one row per CDR3 protein. This table holds some 410,000 distinct CDR3 sequences, about two thirds found once. The sequenced sample was sorted CD4+, CD8+, or CD8+CD57+ T cells (not recorded which) from PBMCs. These receptors were taken from a human donor in good health, serving as a control. CDR3s include the opening cysteine and the closing phenylalanine or tryptophan.

CSAEERGREKLYF	TRBV29-1	TRBJ1-4
CSARVIIQATQYF	TRBV20-1	TRBJ2-5
CSAAGTGNTEAFF	TRBV20-1	TRBJ1-1
CSVELVGTQYF	TRBV29-1	TRBJ2-5
CASSLQHQTDTQYF	TRBV7-9	TRBJ2-3
CSALDRLNTAQYF	TRBV20-1	TRBJ2-3
CASSLEGVTSSTSHF	TRBV7-2	TRBJ1-6
CASSLYGGVGITDTQYF	TRBV28	TRBJ2-3
CASSLEARLNTEAF	TRBV7-2	TRBJ2-1
CASTLDSSYNEQFF	TRBV6-5	TRBJ2-1
CATSREAASYNEQFF	TRBV15	TRBJ2-1
CASAAIRGWKDTQYF	TRBV2	TRBJ2-5
CSAQQGAGNTIYF	TRBV20-1	TRBJ1-3
CAITPGNSPLHF	TRBV10-3	TRBJ1-6
CASSHGTAGSPAKYF	TRBV7-9	TRBJ2-3
CASSLELQGAKAFF	TRBV14	TRBJ1-1
CATSRGPGYIHYGYTF	TRBV15	TRBJ1-2
CAGRYGGADTQYF	TRBV7-2	TRBJ2-3
CASSDRARFTEAFF	TRBV6-6	TRBJ1-1
CASSLPRGISGELFF	TRBV12-3/TRBV12-4	TRBJ2-2
CASSRDSFGYEQYF	TRBV15	TRBJ2-7
CASSLQNRGHGYTF	TRBV12-3/TRBV12-4	TRBJ1-2
CASSSQTETYKHGF	TRBV2	TRBJ2-7
CASSLVGRSSYEQYF	TRBV7-2	TRBJ2-7
CASSLGRQHKSLLHF	TRBV7-2	TRBJ1-6
CASSPRLDTGELFF	TRBV5-4	TRBJ2-2
CASSLASLNTYTQF	TRBV7-2	TRBJ1-1